This passage covers 25 T cell receptor beta chains from one sample sequenced in a study of cytomegalovirus exposure and HLA in healthy donors. 13 Jbeta primers and 60 Vbeta primers were used for the PCR. Profiling relied on immunoSEQ multiplex PCR, and the TCRdb table lists in-frame clones only, not all of them. The sample has fewer than 110,000 clones; under 80% are singletons. Input material: PBMCs. The receptor set was obtained from a woman in her thirties or forties in good health and CMV-seropositive.

The chain links TRBV11-3 to TRBJ2-5; maybe TRBD2 (5 bases). Germline V gene lookup returns CDR1 SGHNT and CDR2 YENEEA. V lost 1 base, J lost 3 bases, and 6 bases lay in between. CDR3 length equals 13 residues. The CDR3 nucleotides read TGTGCCAGCAGCTTAGGGGGAGAAGAGACCCAGTACTTC. It yields the protein CASSLGGEETQYF.

J is TRBJ1-1 and V is TRBV6-1, with D unclear. Germline loops: CDR1 MNHNS, CDR2 SASEGT. Trimming took off 7 bases at V and 0 bases at J, with 3 bases between the two ends. The CDR3 is made up of 11 amino acids. The CDR3 loop is CASTLNTEAFF. In DNA, the CDR3 is TGTGCCAGCACTCTGAACACTGAAGCTTTCTTT.

This rearrangement joins TRBV27 to TRBJ1-6; 7 bases align to TRBD1. This CDR3 comprises 15 residues. J lost 8 bases, V lost 6 bases, and 10 bases had no gene match. Looked up from germline, CDR1 is MNHEY and CDR2 is SMNVEV (reference sequence). The chain's CDR3 is CASRQLQGSYSPLHF. The CDR3 DNA reads as TGTGCCAGCAGACAATTACAGGGGTCTTATTCACCCCTCCACTTT.

This rearrangement joins TRBV2 to TRBJ1-5; D is uncertain. CDR1 SNHLY and CDR2 FYNNEI come from the germline V gene. Trimming stripped 5 bases from V and 6 bases from J, with 14 bases between. The CDR3 length is 14 residues. The CDR3: CASSPSRGSQPQHF. In DNA form, the CDR3 reads TGTGCCAGCAGTCCATCGCGCGGCAGTCAGCCCCAGCATTTT.

This rearrangement joins TRBV6-5 to TRBJ1-2; D not resolved. Germline assignment: CDR1 MNHEY and CDR2 SVGAGI. The V end was cut by 2 bases, the J end by 2 bases, with 12 bases between. The CDR3 extends over 15 amino acids. CDR3: CASSYGLAGNYGYTF. CDR3 bases: TGTGCCAGCAGTTACGGGTTGGCGGGGAACTATGGCTACACCTTC.

This clone has just a few counts. V is TRBV19 and J is TRBJ2-3; 12 nucleotides agree with TRBD2. Germline V gene lookup returns CDR1 LNHDA and CDR2 SQIVND (reference sequence). This CDR3 is 17 amino acids long. Trimming removed 4 bases from V and 1 base from J; junction bases left unmatched: 6. The CDR3 DNA is TGTGCCAGTAGTAACCTAGCGGGGGGGCCCGGCACAGATACGCAGTATTTT. As protein: CASSNLAGGPGTDTQYF.

The V call is TRBV6-5, the J call TRBJ2-7; possible D gene TRBD1, 5 bases. CDR1 and CDR2 from the germline V gene are MNHEY and SVGAGI. Trimming took off 5 bases at V and 4 bases at J, with 18 bases between the two ends. The CDR3 covers 15 residues. In nucleotides, the CDR3 is TGTGCCAGCAGTCATCAGGGATGGGAAGGGTACGAGCAGTACTTC. Amino acids: CASSHQGWEGYEQYF.

This chain joins TRBV15 and TRBJ2-5; tentatively, D is TRBD2 (7 bases). In germline, CDR1 is LNHNV, CDR2 YYDKDF (reference sequence). The CDR3 consists of 14 residues. Trimming removed 3 bases from V and 3 bases from J, with 11 bases in between. CDR3 loop: CATSSAGAEETQYF. CDR3 DNA: TGTGCCACCAGCAGTGCGGGGGCCGAAGAGACCCAGTACTTC.

With regard to this clone: Mismatch with germline at one junction end may stem from a read error. This same CDR3 is encoded by further DNA sequences in the sample. This chain connects TRBV5-4 to TRBJ1-5; 8 nucleotides agree with TRBD1. Per germline, CDR1 SGHNT and CDR2 YYREEE (reference sequence). CDR3 length: 16 amino acids. The CDR3, as DNA: TGTGCCAGCAGCCCCGGACAGGGATTAATCAATCAGCCTCAGCATTTT. Amino acids: CASSPGQGLINQPQHF.

The chain has TRBV5-6 and TRBJ2-1; 11 bases match TRBD1. Germline V gene sequence: CDR1 SGHDT, CDR2 YYEEEE. The V segment lost 3 bases and the J segment 6 bases; nucleotides outside the gene matches: 14. This CDR3 spans 18 amino acids. The CDR3 spells CASSSKGTGGSLGNEQFF. The CDR3, as DNA: TGTGCCAGCAGCTCTAAGGGGACAGGGGGGTCTTTGGGCAATGAGCAGTTCTTC.

This clone was counted only a few times. J is TRBJ1-1 and V is TRBV7-9; TRBD1 might be the D (6 bases). The germline gives CDR1 SEHNR, CDR2 FQNEAQ (reference sequence). CDR3 length equals 15 residues. Trimming left V 3 bases short and J 5 bases short, with 16 bases between. The CDR3 DNA follows: TGTGCCAGCAGCTTTCAGGGGCTCCGAACGACTGAAGCTTTCTTT. Protein product: CASSFQGLRTTEAFF.

The rearrangement uses TRBV6-1 and TRBJ2-7; D perhaps matches TRBD1 (6 bases). CDR3 length equals 15 residues. The germline CDR1 and CDR2 sequences are MNHNS and SASEGT. Between the trimmed V and J ends, which lost 5 bases and 2 bases, there was a span of 16 bases. CDR3 sequence (DNA): TGTGCCAGCAGTACTACGGGACAAGTCCCCTACGAGCAGTACTTC. It codes for CASSTTGQVPYEQYF.

This clone was counted only a few times. The chain joins TRBV10-3 to TRBJ1-2; 9 bases match TRBD1. This CDR3 comprises 14 residues. Germline-derived CDR1 and CDR2 are ENHRY and SYGVKD. V lost 6 bases, J lost 8 bases, and 10 bases stayed unmatched. Written as DNA, the CDR3 is TGTGCCATCAGCGAGGGGACAGGGTGGGGCGGCTACACCTTC. Amino acids: CAISEGTGWGGYTF.

The chain employs TRBV6-1 and TRBJ1-2; D is ambiguous. Per the germline V gene, CDR1 is MNHNS and CDR2 is SASEGT. V lost 6 bases to trimming and J lost 4 bases, with 9 bases between them. CDR3 size: 12 residues. In nucleotides, the CDR3 is TGTGCCAGCAGCGGAGATTCCTATGGCTACACCTTC. This sequence encodes CASSGDSYGYTF.

Written as DNA, the CDR3 is TGTGCCAGCAGCTTGGACAGCTACTCCTACGAGCAGTACTTC. Amino acids: CASSLDSYSYEQYF. V gene TRBV7-6 combines with J gene TRBJ2-7; tentative D call: TRBD1 (6 bases). CDR1 SGHVS and CDR2 FNYEAQ come from the germline V gene. The CDR3 has 14 amino acids. V was cut by 3 bases and J by 0 bases, with 9 bases left in between.

The chain joins TRBV18 to TRBJ2-2, with TRBD1 identical over 12 bases. The CDR3 is 20 residues long. CDR1 and CDR2 (germline): KGHSH, LQKENI. V lost 2 bases and J lost 1; bases outside the gene matches: 11. The CDR3 nucleotides read TGTGCCAGCTCACCATTTACCGGGACAGGGGGCGCAGGGAACACCGGGGAGCTGTTTTTT. It is translated as CASSPFTGTGGAGNTGELFF.

The chain couples TRBV4-3 to TRBJ1-6, with 7 nucleotides matching TRBD1. The CDR3 consists of 19 residues. CDR1 is LGHNA and CDR2 is YSLEER in the germline V gene. V gave up 0 bases and J gave up 6 bases; unmatched junction bases: 14. The CDR3 protein is CASSQEEKGAPRGNSPLHF. DNA for the CDR3: TGCGCCAGCAGCCAAGAGGAAAAGGGGGCCCCGCGAGGTAATTCACCCCTCCACTTT.

V and J are TRBV30 and TRBJ1-1; TRBD1 aligns across 7 bases. Germline V CDR1 and CDR2: GTSNPN, SVGIG (reference sequence). Germline trimming cut 5 bases from V and 8 bases from J; bases unmatched to any gene: 5. The CDR3 consists of 11 residues. The DNA for the CDR3 is TGTGCCTGGGACAGGGTGGGAGAAGCTTTCTTT. Translating it yields CAWDRVGEAFF.

The J gene is TRBJ2-5, the V gene TRBV7-2; 10 positions agree with TRBD2. CDR3 length: 15 amino acids. The trim removed 2 bases at V and 4 bases at J, leaving 4 bases unmatched. CDR1 is SGHTA and CDR2 is FQGNSA in the germline V gene. Here the CDR3 DNA reads TGTGCCAGCAGCTTACAGCGGGGGGGCCGAGAGACCCAGTACTTC. It is translated as CASSLQRGGRETQYF.

The genes are TRBV10-1 and TRBJ2-5; 10 bases align to TRBD1. This CDR3 is 16 amino acids long. CDR1 is WNHNN and CDR2 is SYGVQD in the germline V gene (reference sequence). V lost 5 bases and J lost 0; bases outside the gene matches: 6. The CDR3 nucleotides are TGCGCCAGCAGTCCAGGGACAGGGGACTACCAAGAGACCCAGTACTTC. It codes for CASSPGTGDYQETQYF.

The chain uses TRBV6-6 and TRBJ1-6; the D gene is possibly TRBD1 (6 bases). This CDR3 spans 14 amino acids. V was trimmed by 7 bases and J by 8 bases, leaving 15 bases between them. Germline V gives CDR1 MNHNY, CDR2 SVGAGI (reference sequence). CDR3 DNA: TGTGCCAGCAATCCACAGGGTAGGGATTCACCCCTCCACTTT. This codes for CASNPQGRDSPLHF.

This chain links TRBV7-6 with TRBJ1-1, with 7 bases lining up with TRBD1. Trimming took 4 bases from V and 4 from J; bases not matched to a gene: 15. The CDR3 runs to 17 residues. Germline V gene sequence: CDR1 SGHVS, CDR2 FNYEAQ. In DNA form, the CDR3 reads TGTGCCAGCAGCTCTACTACCGGGAGGGGGCGGGTCACTGAAGCTTTCTTT. This translates into CASSSTTGRGRVTEAFF.

The chain is built from TRBV12-2 and TRBJ2-3; the table's D call TRBD2 went unverified against the DNA. TRBV12-2 is an annotated pseudogene. This CDR3 has 14 amino acids. The CDR3: CASLTRGKADTQYF. The DNA for the CDR3 is TGTGCAAGTCTCACGCGGGGGAAGGCAGATACGCAGTATTTT.

The chain uses TRBV30 and TRBJ1-3; no firm D call. Trimming took off 0 bases at V and 3 bases at J, with 9 bases between the two ends. This CDR3 has 14 residues. Germline V lookup: CDR1 GTSNPN, CDR2 SVGIG (reference sequence). CDR3 sequence: CAWSVPGDGNTIYF. The CDR3 DNA sequence: TGTGCCTGGAGTGTACCGGGAGATGGAAACACCATATATTTT.

The rearrangement uses TRBV2 and TRBJ2-7, with a possible D match to TRBD2 (5 bases). The V end was cut by 6 bases, the J end by 12 bases, with 18 bases between. The CDR3 is 12 amino acids. CDR1 is SNHLY and CDR2 is FYNNEI in the germline V gene. The CDR3 nucleotides are TGTGCCAGCAGATCCGACCAGGAGCGGTGGTACTTC. This encodes CASRSDQERWYF.